This T cell receptor beta chain was captured in a study of post-analysis software for immune sequencing data. Across the whole study: The disease courses spanned relapsing-remitting, secondary progressive and progressive-relapsing forms of multiple sclerosis. Regarding the study as a whole: Multiple sclerosis was associated with a significant reduction in normalized Chao1 diversity relative to controls. F measure grouped same-batch samples tightly together. Five TRBV segments, including TRBV5-6, TRBV5-1 and TRBV20-1, were more frequent in patients than controls.

The V and J ends lost 8 bases and 5 bases, in that order; junction bases with no gene match: 6. From germline, CDR1 is MNHEY and CDR2 SMNVEV (reference sequence). This CDR3 comprises 13 residues. Built from TCR beta cDNA, the libraries had unique molecular identifiers in them. Yield was roughly 0.5 million cDNA molecules from roughly 0.93 to 9.6 million T cells. TCRdb reanalysed the PCR reads using MiXCR and keeps one entry per CDR3 protein. The data hold about 200,000 distinct CDR3 sequences, with about 30% observed a single time. This clonotype was observed many times. What it recognizes is unknown. The sample was blood. The sequence was collected from a girl younger than 18 with multiple sclerosis. The V gene is TRBV27, the J gene TRBJ2-1, with 7 bases aligning to TRBD2. The DNA of the CDR3 is TGTGCCAGCTGGCGGGAGTCGAACAATGAGCAGTTCTTC. Translation gives CASWRESNNEQFF.